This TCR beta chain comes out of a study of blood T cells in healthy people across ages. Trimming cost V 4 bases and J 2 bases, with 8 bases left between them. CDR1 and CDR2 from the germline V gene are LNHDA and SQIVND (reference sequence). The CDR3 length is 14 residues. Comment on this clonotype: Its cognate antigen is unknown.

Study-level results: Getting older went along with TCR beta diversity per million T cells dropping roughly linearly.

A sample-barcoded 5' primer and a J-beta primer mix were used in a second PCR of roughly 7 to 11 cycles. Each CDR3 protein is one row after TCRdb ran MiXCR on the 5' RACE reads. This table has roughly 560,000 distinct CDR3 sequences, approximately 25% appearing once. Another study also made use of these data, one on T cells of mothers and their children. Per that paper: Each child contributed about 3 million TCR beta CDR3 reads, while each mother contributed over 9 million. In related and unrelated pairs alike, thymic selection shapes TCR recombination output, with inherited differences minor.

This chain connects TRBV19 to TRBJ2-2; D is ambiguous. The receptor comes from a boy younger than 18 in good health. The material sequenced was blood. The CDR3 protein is CASSSNKNTGELFF. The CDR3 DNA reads TGTGCCAGTAGTAGCAACAAAAACACCGGGGAGCTGTTTTTT.